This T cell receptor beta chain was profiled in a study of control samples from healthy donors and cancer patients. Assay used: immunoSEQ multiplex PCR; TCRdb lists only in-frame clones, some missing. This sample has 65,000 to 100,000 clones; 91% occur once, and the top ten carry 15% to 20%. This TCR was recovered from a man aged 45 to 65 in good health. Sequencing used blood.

As DNA, the CDR3 is TGTGCCAGCGGAGGGCCAGCGGACAGCTATGGCTACACCTTC. Encoded protein: CASGGPADSYGYTF. This sequence joins TRBV6-5 and TRBJ1-2, with a possible D match to TRBD1 (6 bases). There are 14 residues in the CDR3. V was shortened by 8 bases and J by 4 bases, with 17 bases between the two germline ends. CDR1 is MNHEY and CDR2 is SVGAGI in the germline V gene.